A single sample gave rise to the 10 T cell receptor beta chains below, sequenced in a study of blood T cell repertoires in COVID-19. Here immunoSEQ multiplex PCR was the method, and the copy in TCRdb shows in-frame clones only, minus some. The sample has about 240,000 clones; 75% to 90% are singletons. The sequenced material came from PBMCs or T cells enriched from blood (not recorded which). The receptor source for this set is a man aged 35-49 years who had recovered from COVID-19.

This clone was seen once. The chain has TRBV11-2 and TRBJ1-2; D uncertain. This CDR3 comprises 14 residues. The V end was cut by 1 base, the J end by 3 bases, with 9 bases between. Germline V gene data show CDR1 as SGHAT and CDR2 as FQNNGV. In nucleotides, the CDR3 is TGTGCCAGCAGCTTAGGTAGAGGAGACTATGGCTACACCTTC. It specifies CASSLGRGDYGYTF.

The rearrangement uses TRBV27 and TRBJ1-5, with D hard to call. This CDR3 region has 13 residues. V was trimmed by 0 bases and J by 2 bases, leaving 2 bases between them. Germline V lookup: CDR1 MNHEY, CDR2 SMNVEV (reference sequence). CDR3: CASSLSGNQPQHF. DNA of the CDR3: TGTGCCAGCAGTTTATCCGGCAATCAGCCCCAGCATTTT.

This chain connects TRBV7-2 to TRBJ2-2, with TRBD2 identical over 12 bases. This CDR3 region has 14 residues. Unmatched junction bases numbered 3, after V lost 6 bases and J lost 7 bases. Per the germline V gene, CDR1 is SGHTA and CDR2 is FQGNSA. The DNA of the CDR3 is TGTGCCAGCAGACGACTAGCGGGAGTCGGGGAGCTGTTTTTT. This codes for CASRRLAGVGELFF.

In its sample, this clone was seen once. The chain joins TRBV7-3 to TRBJ1-1; D gene uncertain. The CDR3 loop spans 13 amino acids. The germline V and J ends were trimmed by 6 bases and 4 bases, with 12 bases remaining between them. CDR1 is SGHTA and CDR2 is FQGTGA in the germline V gene. This CDR3 is CASSHATGTEAFF. The CDR3 bases are TGTGCCAGCAGTCACGCCACGGGCACTGAAGCTTTCTTT.

This clone showed up just once. The gene calls are TRBV27 and TRBJ1-2; 9 bases agree with TRBD1. Trimming took 5 bases from V and 8 from J; bases not matched to a gene: 3. CDR3 length equals 12 residues. CDR1 and CDR2 from the germline V gene are MNHEY and SMNVEV (reference sequence). Here the CDR3 DNA reads TGTGCCAGCAGTACAGGGGGCCTAGGCTACACCTTC. It yields the protein CASSTGGLGYTF.

V usage is TRBV7-9 and J usage is TRBJ1-2, with TRBD1 matching 11 bases. V shed 6 bases, J shed 4 bases, and the junction held 4 bases outside the gene matches. The CDR3 length is 14 residues. Germline lookup yields CDR1 SEHNR and CDR2 FQNEAQ (reference sequence). The CDR3 protein is CASRPGQGGYGYTF. The CDR3 nucleotides read TGTGCCAGCAGGCCGGGACAGGGGGGCTATGGCTACACCTTC.

This clone appeared once. The chain combines TRBV7-8 with TRBJ1-5; 9 nucleotides agree with TRBD1. Trimming removed 5 bases from V and 2 bases from J; junction bases left unmatched: 10. CDR3 length: 17 residues. CDR1 is SGHVS, CDR2 FQNEAQ, per germline. The CDR3 bases are TGTGCCAGCAGCCATAGGGACAGGGCTTCGGGCAATCAGCCCCAGCATTTT. As protein: CASSHRDRASGNQPQHF.

The chain is built from TRBV19 and TRBJ1-3; 9 bases are shared with TRBD1. Germline V gene data show CDR1 as LNHDA and CDR2 as SQIVND (reference sequence). With V trimmed by 6 bases and J by 0 bases, 0 bases remained unmatched. This CDR3 is 14 amino acids long. Written as DNA, the CDR3 is TGTGCCAGTAGGGACAGGGGCTCTGGAAACACCATATATTTT. Translation: CASRDRGSGNTIYF.

In DNA form, the CDR3 reads TGTGCCACCAGTGACCCGGGACACCATAACTATGGCTACACCTTC. Residues: CATSDPGHHNYGYTF. This chain uses TRBV24-1 with TRBJ1-2; tentatively, D is TRBD1 (6 bases). The germline CDR1 and CDR2 sequences are KGHDR and SFDVKD. Trimming shortened V by 4 bases and J by 1 base, and 12 bases separated the two germline ends. The CDR3 length is 15 residues.

The V and J genes are TRBV5-1 and TRBJ2-7, with TRBD1 matching 7 bases. This CDR3 contains 15 residues. V trimming: 1 base; J trimming: 0 bases; junction bases outside the gene matches: 4. Germline loops: CDR1 SGHRS, CDR2 YFSETQ. CDR3 sequence: CASSLTGDASYEQYF. In DNA, the CDR3 is TGCGCCAGCAGCTTGACAGGGGACGCCTCCTACGAGCAGTACTTC.